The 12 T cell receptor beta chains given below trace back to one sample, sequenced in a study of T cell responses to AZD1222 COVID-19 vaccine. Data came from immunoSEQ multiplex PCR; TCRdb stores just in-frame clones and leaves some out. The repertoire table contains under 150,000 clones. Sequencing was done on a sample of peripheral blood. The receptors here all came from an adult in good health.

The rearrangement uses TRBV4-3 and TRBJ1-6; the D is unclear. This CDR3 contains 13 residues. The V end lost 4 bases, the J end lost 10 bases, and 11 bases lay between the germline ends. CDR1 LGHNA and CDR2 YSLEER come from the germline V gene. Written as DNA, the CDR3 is TGCGCCAGCAGCCCAATAGGAGGCTCACCCCTCCACTTT. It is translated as CASSPIGGSPLHF.

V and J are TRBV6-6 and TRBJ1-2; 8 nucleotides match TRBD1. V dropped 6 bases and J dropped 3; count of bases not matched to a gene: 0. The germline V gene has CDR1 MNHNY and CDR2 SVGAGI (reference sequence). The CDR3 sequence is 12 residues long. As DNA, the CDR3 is TGTGCCAGCAGGGACAGGGACTATGGCTACACCTTC. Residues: CASRDRDYGYTF.

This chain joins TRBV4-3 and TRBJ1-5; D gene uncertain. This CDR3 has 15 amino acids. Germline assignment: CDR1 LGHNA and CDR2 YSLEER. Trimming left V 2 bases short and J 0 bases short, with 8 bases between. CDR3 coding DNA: TGCGCCAGCAGCCAACATATCGATAGCAATCAGCCCCAGCATTTT. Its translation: CASSQHIDSNQPQHF.

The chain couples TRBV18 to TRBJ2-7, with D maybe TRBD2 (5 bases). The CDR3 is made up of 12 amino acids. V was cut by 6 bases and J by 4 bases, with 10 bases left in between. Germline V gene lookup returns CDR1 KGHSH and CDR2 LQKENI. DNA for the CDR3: TGTGCCAGCTCCCGGGATTATTACGAGCAGTACTTC. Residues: CASSRDYYEQYF.

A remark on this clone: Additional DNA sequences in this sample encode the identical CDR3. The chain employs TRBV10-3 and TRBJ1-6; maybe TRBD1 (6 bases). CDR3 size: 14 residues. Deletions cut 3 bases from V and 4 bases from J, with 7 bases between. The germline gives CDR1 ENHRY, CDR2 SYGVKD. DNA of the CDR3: TGTGCCATCAGTGAACAGGGATATAATTCACCCCTCCACTTT. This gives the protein CAISEQGYNSPLHF.

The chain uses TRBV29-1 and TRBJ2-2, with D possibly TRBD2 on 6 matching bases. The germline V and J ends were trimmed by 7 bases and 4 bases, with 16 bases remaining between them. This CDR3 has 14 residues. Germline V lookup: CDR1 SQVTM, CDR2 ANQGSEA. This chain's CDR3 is CSAQVSGGTGELFF. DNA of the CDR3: TGCAGCGCCCAAGTATCCGGGGGCACCGGGGAGCTGTTTTTT.

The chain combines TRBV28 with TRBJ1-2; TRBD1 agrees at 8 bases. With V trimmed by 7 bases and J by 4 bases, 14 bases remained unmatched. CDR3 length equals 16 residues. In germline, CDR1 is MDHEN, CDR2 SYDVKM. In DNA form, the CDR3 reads TGTGCCAGCACCGCGGGGACAGGTCCATTTTCCTATGGCTACACCTTC. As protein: CASTAGTGPFSYGYTF.

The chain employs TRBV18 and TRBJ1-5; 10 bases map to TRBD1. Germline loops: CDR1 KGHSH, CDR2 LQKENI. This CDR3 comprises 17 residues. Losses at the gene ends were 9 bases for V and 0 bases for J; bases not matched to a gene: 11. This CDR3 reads CARPGQGSVHSNQPQHF. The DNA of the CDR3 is TGTGCCAGGCCGGGACAGGGGTCGGTTCATAGCAATCAGCCCCAGCATTTT.

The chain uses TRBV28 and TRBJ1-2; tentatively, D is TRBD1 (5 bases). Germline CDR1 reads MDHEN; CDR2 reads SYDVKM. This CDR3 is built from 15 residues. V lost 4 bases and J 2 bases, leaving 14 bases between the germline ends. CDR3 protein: CASSWAGRENYGYTF. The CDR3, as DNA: TGTGCCAGCAGTTGGGCAGGGAGGGAGAACTATGGCTACACCTTC.

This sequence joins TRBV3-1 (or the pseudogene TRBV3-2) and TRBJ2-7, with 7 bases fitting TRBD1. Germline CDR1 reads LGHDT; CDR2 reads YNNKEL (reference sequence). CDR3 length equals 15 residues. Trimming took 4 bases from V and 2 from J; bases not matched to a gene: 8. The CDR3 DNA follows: TGTGCCAGCAGCCCGCGACAGGGTCTCACCTACGAGCAGTACTTC. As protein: CASSPRQGLTYEQYF.

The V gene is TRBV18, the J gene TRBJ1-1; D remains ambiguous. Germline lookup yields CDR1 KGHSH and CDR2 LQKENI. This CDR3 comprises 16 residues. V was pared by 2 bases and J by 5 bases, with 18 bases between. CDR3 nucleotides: TGTGCCAGCTCACCAAACTGGGAAGGGCAAGGGACTGAAGCTTTCTTT. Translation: CASSPNWEGQGTEAFF.

The CDR3 DNA reads TGTGCCAGCAGTCACACTAGCGGTCAGGTCAATGAGCAGTTCTTC. It codes for CASSHTSGQVNEQFF. The chain combines TRBV6-1 with TRBJ2-1; 8 bases align to TRBD2. V was pared by 5 bases and J by 6 bases, with 9 bases of the junction left unmatched. This CDR3 is built from 15 residues. Germline assignment: CDR1 MNHNS and CDR2 SASEGT.